The present entry profiles one T cell receptor beta chain with its context. V lost 0 bases, J lost 7 bases, and 16 bases lay in between. This CDR3 is 15 amino acids long. Germline V gene data show CDR1 as LGHDT and CDR2 as YNNKEL (reference sequence). This sample is part of a study of T cells in Graves' hyperthyroidism and ophthalmopathy. TCR beta CDR3 regions were amplified from RNA. With the HTBI primer set, the TCR CDR3 went through a first round of RT-PCR. One entry per CDR3 protein results from TCRdb running MiXCR on the multiplex PCR reads. The table has 550,000 to 600,000 distinct CDR3 sequences, 14% seen once. A NOSPECS grade of at least 4, a Clinical Activity Score of at least 3 and duration under 3 months were recorded in ophthalmopathy patients. Every diagnosis used clinical symptoms, serum thyroxine and TRAb, thyroid ultrasound and orbital computed tomography.

The sample consisted of blood. This sequence originates from a woman aged 18-29 years with Graves' ophthalmopathy. V and J are TRBV3-1 and TRBJ2-7; D is perhaps TRBD1 (6 bases). The CDR3 DNA reads TGTGCCAGCAGCCAAGACATCGGGACAAGCAGTGAGCAGTACTTC. Translating gives CASSQDIGTSSEQYF.